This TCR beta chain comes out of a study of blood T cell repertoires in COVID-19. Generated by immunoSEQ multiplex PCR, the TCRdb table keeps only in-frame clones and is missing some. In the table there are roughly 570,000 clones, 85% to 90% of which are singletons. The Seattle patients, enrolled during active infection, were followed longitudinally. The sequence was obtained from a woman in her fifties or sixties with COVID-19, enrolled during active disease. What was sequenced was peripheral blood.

The CDR3 nucleotides are TGTGCCAGCAGCCCCGGGGGTGGTACGCAGTATTTT. It specifies CASSPGGGTQYF. The V gene is TRBV7-8, the J gene TRBJ2-3, with a possible D match to TRBD2 (6 bases). The germline CDR1 and CDR2 sequences are SGHVS and FQNEAQ. V shed 5 bases and J shed 8 bases, with 11 bases lying between them. CDR3 length: 12 amino acids.